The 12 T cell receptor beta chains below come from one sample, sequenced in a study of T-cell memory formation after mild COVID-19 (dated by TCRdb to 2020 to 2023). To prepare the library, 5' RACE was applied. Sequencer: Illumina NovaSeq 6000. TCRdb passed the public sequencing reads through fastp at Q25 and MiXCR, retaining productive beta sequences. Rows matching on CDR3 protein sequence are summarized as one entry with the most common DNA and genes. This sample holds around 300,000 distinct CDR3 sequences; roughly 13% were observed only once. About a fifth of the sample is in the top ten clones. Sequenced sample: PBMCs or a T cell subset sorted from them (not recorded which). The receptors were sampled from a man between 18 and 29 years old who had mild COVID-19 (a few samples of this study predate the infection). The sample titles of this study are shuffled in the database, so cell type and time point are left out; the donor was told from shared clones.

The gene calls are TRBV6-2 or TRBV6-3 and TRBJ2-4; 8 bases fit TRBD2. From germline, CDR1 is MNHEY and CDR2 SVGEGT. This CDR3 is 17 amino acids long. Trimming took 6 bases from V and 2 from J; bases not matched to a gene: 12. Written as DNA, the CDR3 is TGTGCCAGCAGCTCCCCGGGGGGGCAGTTGTCCAAAAACATTCAGTACTTC. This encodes CASSSPGGQLSKNIQYF.

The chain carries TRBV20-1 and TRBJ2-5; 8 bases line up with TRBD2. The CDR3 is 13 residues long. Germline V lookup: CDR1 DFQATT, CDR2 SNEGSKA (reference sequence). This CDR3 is CVPGTGGQETQYF. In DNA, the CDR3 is TGCGTCCCAGGGACGGGGGGGCAAGAGACCCAGTACTTC.

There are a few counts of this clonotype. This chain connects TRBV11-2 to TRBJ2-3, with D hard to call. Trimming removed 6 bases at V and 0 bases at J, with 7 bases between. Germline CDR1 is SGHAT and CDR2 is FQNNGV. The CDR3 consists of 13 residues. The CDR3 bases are TGTGCCAGCAGTTATAAGAGCACAGATACGCAGTATTTT. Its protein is CASSYKSTDTQYF.

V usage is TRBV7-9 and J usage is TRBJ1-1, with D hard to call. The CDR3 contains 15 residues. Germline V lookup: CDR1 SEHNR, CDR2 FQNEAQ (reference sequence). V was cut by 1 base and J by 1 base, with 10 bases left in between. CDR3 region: CASSLGVTGNTEAFF. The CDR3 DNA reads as TGTGCCAGCAGCTTAGGGGTGACGGGGAACACTGAAGCTTTCTTT.

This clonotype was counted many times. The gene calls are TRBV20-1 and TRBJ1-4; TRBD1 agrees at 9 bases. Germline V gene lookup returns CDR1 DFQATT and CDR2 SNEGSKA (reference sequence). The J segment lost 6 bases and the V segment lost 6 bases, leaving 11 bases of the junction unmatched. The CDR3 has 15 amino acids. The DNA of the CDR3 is TGCAGTGCACCCTCCAGGACAGGGGTTGATGAAAAACTGTTTTTT. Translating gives CSAPSRTGVDEKLFF.

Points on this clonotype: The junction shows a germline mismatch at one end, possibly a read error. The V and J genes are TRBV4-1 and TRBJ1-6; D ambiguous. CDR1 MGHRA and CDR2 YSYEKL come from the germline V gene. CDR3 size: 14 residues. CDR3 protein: CASSQASVWSPLHF. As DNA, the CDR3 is TGCGCCAGCAGTCAAGCCTCGGTGTGGTCACCCCTCCACTTT.

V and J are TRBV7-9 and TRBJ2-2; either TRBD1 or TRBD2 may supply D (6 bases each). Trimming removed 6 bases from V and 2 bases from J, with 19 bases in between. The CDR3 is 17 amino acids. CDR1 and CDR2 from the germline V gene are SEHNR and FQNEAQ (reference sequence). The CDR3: CASRSTGGRLNTGELFF. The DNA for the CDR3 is TGTGCCAGCAGATCAACTGGGGGGCGACTAAACACCGGGGAGCTGTTTTTT. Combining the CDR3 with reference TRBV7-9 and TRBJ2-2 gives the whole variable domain DTGVSQNPRHKITKRGQNVTFRCDPISEHNRLYWYRQTLGQGPEFLTYFQNEAQLEKSRLLSDRFSAERPKGSFSTLEIQRTEQGDSAMYLCASRSTGGRLNTGELFFGEGSRLTVL.

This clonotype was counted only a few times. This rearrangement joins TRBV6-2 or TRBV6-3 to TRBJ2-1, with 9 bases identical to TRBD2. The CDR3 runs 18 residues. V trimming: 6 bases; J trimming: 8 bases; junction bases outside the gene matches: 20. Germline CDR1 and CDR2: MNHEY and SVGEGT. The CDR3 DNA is TGTGCCAGCAGACCCATCCCTGGGGATAGCGGGGGCGGGGATGAGCAGTTCTTC. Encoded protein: CASRPIPGDSGGGDEQFF.

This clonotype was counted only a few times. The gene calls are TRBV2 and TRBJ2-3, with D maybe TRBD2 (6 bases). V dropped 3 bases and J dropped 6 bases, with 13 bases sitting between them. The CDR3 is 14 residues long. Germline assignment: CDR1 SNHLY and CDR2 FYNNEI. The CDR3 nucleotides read TGTGCCAGCAGTGAGGCTACTAGCATGGATACGCAGTATTTT. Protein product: CASSEATSMDTQYF.

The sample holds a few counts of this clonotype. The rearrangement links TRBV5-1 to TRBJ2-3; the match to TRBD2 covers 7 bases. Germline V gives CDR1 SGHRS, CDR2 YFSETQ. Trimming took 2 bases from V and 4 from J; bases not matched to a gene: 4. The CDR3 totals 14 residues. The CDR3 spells CASSLKGGSDTQYF. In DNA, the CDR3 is TGCGCCAGCAGCTTAAAGGGAGGGTCAGATACGCAGTATTTT.

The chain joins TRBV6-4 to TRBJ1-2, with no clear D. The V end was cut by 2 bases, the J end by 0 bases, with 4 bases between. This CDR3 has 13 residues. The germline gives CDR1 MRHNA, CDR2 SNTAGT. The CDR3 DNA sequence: TGTGCCAGCAGTGACAACGCTAACTATGGCTACACCTTC. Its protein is CASSDNANYGYTF.

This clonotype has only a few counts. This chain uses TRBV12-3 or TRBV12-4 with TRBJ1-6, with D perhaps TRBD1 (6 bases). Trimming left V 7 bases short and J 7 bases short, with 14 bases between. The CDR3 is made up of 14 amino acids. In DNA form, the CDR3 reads TGTGCCAGCACACCGGGGGCCCGGAATTCACCCCTCCACTTT. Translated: CASTPGARNSPLHF.